This T cell receptor beta chain was sequenced for a study of T-cell memory formation after mild COVID-19. 5'RACE primed at constant segments yielded TCR alpha and TCR beta cDNA libraries bearing sample barcodes and UMIs. Using its own MiXCR run on the 5' RACE reads, TCRdb lists one record per CDR3 protein. The data show some 290,000 distinct CDR3 sequences, around 15% seen once. Regarding the study as a whole: CD4+ contracting clones lay mainly in CM and EM, CD8+ ones in EMRA.

The table lists this clonotype with a few counts. What it recognizes is unknown. The sample comprised PBMCs or a T cell subset sorted from them (not recorded which). The TCR originated in a man younger than 35 who had mild COVID-19 (a few samples of this study predate the infection). Cell type and time point are not known.

CDR3 sequence: CASSQQGGNTIYF. The CDR3 coding sequence is TGTGCCAGCAGTCAGCAGGGAGGAAACACCATATATTTT. The genes are TRBV28 and TRBJ1-3; weak D call: TRBD1 (5 bases). The CDR3 covers 13 residues. CDR1 is MDHEN and CDR2 is SYDVKM in the germline V gene. Between the trimmed V and J ends, which lost 5 bases and 4 bases, there was a span of 9 bases.